One T cell receptor (beta chain) is described in this entry. The data belong to a study of blood T cell repertoires in COVID-19. Whole-study context: The United States, Italy and Spain supplied acute and convalescent COVID-19 samples. The analysed material was cDNA or gDNA that came from T cells, B-cell-depleted T cells, or PBMCs.

Trimming stripped 4 bases from V and 0 bases from J, with 8 bases between. The CDR3 loop spans 14 amino acids. The germline V gene encodes CDR1 SGDLS and CDR2 YYNGEE. Authors' methods: Counts of nucleated cells, estimated from reference gene primer amplification, were obtained. Assay used: immunoSEQ multiplex PCR; TCRdb lists only in-frame clones, some missing. That table gives V, J and clone size, and the DNA gave D and trimming. This sample yields fewer than 350,000 clones, of which around 87% are seen a single time; less than 9.5% belongs to the top ten. This TCR derives from a woman between 50 and 59 years old who had recovered from COVID-19. The source material was peripheral blood. The chain recombines TRBV9 with TRBJ1-3, with a tentative D call TRBD1 (5 bases). As DNA, the CDR3 is TGTGCCAGCAGCCGGACAAGCTCTGGAAACACCATATATTTT. Translating it yields CASSRTSSGNTIYF.